This T cell receptor beta chain was captured by sequencing in a study of cytomegalovirus exposure and HLA in healthy donors. Sequencing was performed with immunoSEQ multiplex PCR; in TCRdb, only in-frame clones are kept and a portion is missing. The data show roughly 310,000 clones, around 90% seen once. Germline V lookup: CDR1 SGHDT, CDR2 YYEEEE. V was pared by 4 bases and J by 1 base, with 7 bases of the junction left unmatched. CDR3 length: 17 amino acids. The specimen was PBMCs. The chain carries TRBV5-6 and TRBJ2-7, with TRBD2 matching 14 bases. This receptor was taken from a man under 40 in good health and CMV-seronegative. This chain's CDR3 is CASSLGLAGAMSYEQYF. CDR3 nucleotides: TGTGCCAGCAGCCTGGGACTAGCGGGGGCCATGTCCTACGAGCAGTACTTC.